These 26 T cell receptor beta chains share one sample of origin, sequenced in a study of response to subunit inactivated influenza vaccine. One entry per CDR3 protein results from TCRdb running MiXCR on the RT-PCR reads. Of just under 550,000 distinct CDR3 sequences listed, less than 25% were seen once; the top ten hold under 3.5%. This sample was shared with a second study, whose subject was T cells expressing NK-cell markers. That source reports: Generation of TCR beta cDNA was performed by 5'RACE template switching incorporating UMIs.

This material consisted of CD4+ T cells sorted from PBMCs, taken about 12 days after vaccination. The origin of the receptors is a man aged 50 to 59 who received an inactivated influenza vaccine.

The V call is TRBV29-1, the J call TRBJ2-1; 10 bases are shared with TRBD1. Trimming took 3 bases from V and 12 from J; bases not matched to a gene: 17. The CDR3 contains 16 residues. Per the germline V gene, CDR1 is SQVTM and CDR2 is ANQGSEA. The CDR3 here is CSVDGVVRQGAVGQFF. The CDR3, as DNA: TGCAGCGTTGATGGGGTGGTGCGACAGGGGGCGGTTGGGCAGTTCTTC.

This clonotype was detected a few times. The chain uses TRBV6-1 and TRBJ2-6; unclear D gene. Trimming stripped 2 bases from V and 0 bases from J, with 8 bases between. The CDR3 extends over 16 amino acids. Per the germline V gene, CDR1 is MNHNS and CDR2 is SASEGT. In DNA, the CDR3 is TGTGCCAGCAGTGAATTAGGGAACTCTGGGGCCAACGTCCTGACTTTC. It specifies CASSELGNSGANVLTF.

V usage is TRBV24-1 and J usage is TRBJ2-5; D perhaps matches TRBD2 (6 bases). The germline V and J ends were trimmed by 3 bases and 5 bases, with 12 bases remaining between them. CDR3 length equals 14 residues. Per germline, CDR1 KGHDR and CDR2 SFDVKD. DNA for the CDR3: TGTGCCACCAGTGATGCGGACCGGGGGGAGACCCAGTACTTC. It is translated as CATSDADRGETQYF.

This clonotype has a count of ten or more. CDR3 nucleotides: TGCGCCAGCTCCAGAACACTTACTAGCGGGGGTTTTTCCGCGAACACCGGGGAGCTGTTTTTT. Translating gives CASSRTLTSGGFSANTGELFF. The rearrangement joins TRBV5-1 to TRBJ2-2, with 11 bases aligning to TRBD2. The germline CDR1 and CDR2 sequences are SGHRS and YFSETQ. With V trimmed by 7 bases and J by 0 bases, 20 bases remained unmatched. The CDR3 extends over 21 amino acids.

This sequence joins TRBV4-2 and TRBJ1-3, with TRBD1 identical over 9 bases. V lost 4 bases to trimming and J lost 0 bases; unmatched junction nucleotides: 4. Germline V gene lookup returns CDR1 LGHNA and CDR2 YNFKEQ. CDR3 length: 16 residues. The CDR3 spells CASSPRDRASGNTIYF. CDR3 DNA sequence: TGTGCCAGCAGCCCGAGGGACAGGGCCTCTGGAAACACCATATATTTT.

This clonotype has at least ten counts. This chain uses TRBV10-3 with TRBJ2-5; perhaps D is TRBD1 or TRBD2 (5 bases each). CDR1 and CDR2 (germline): ENHRY, SYGVKD. Trimming took 2 bases from V and 5 from J, leaving 18 bases between them. The CDR3 contains 16 residues. The CDR3 loop reads CAISEPTSPGRETQYF. The CDR3 DNA sequence: TGTGCCATCAGTGAGCCGACCAGTCCGGGACGGGAGACCCAGTACTTC.

The V gene is TRBV7-2, the J gene TRBJ2-3; D remains ambiguous. The length of the CDR3 is 13 residues. CDR1 and CDR2 (germline): SGHTA, FQGNSA. Trimming took 4 bases from V and 2 from J, leaving 7 bases between them. The CDR3 DNA reads TGTGCCAGCAGCTCCCGGCCCACAGATACGCAGTATTTT. Translation: CASSSRPTDTQYF.

This clonotype was observed at least ten times. The rearrangement links TRBV5-1 to TRBJ1-6, with 7 bases that match TRBD1. The V and J ends lost 2 bases and 10 bases, in that order; junction bases with no gene match: 12. This CDR3 is built from 16 residues. The V gene's germline CDR1 is SGHRS and CDR2 YFSETQ. CDR3 in DNA: TGCGCCAGCAGCTTCGAGTCCGGGACAGCATCATCACCCCTCCACTTT. It translates to CASSFESGTASSPLHF. Complete variable domain (other parts from reference TRBV5-1 and TRBJ1-6): KAGVTQTPRYLIKTRGQQVTLSCSPISGHRSVSWYQQTPGQGLQFLFEYFSETQRNKGNFPGRFSGRQFSNSRSEMNVSTLELGDSALYLCASSFESGTASSPLHFGNGTRLTVT.

There are a few counts of this clonotype. V is TRBV20-1 and J is TRBJ2-5; 7 bases line up with TRBD2. The CDR3 spans 15 residues. The germline gives CDR1 DFQATT, CDR2 SNEGSKA (reference sequence). Trimming at V came to 4 bases and at J to 3 bases, leaving 11 bases not matched to a gene. The CDR3 region has the DNA TGCAGTGCTATGGCTCTTCGGGGGGATAAAGAGACCCAGTACTTC. It yields the protein CSAMALRGDKETQYF.

The rearrangement links TRBV7-6 to TRBJ2-7; no firm D call. V was trimmed by 1 base and J by 0 bases, leaving 10 bases between them. Per the germline V gene, CDR1 is SGHVS and CDR2 is FNYEAQ. CDR3 length equals 15 residues. The CDR3 nucleotides read TGTGCCAGCAGCTTAGAAGTGGCGAGCTCCTACGAGCAGTACTTC. Translating it yields CASSLEVASSYEQYF.

V gene TRBV20-1 combines with J gene TRBJ1-4; tentatively, D is TRBD1 (6 bases). This CDR3 is 15 amino acids long. Trimming left V 4 bases short and J 2 bases short, with 14 bases between. Germline V lookup: CDR1 DFQATT, CDR2 SNEGSKA (reference sequence). The CDR3 protein is CSATSRGGTNEKLFF. The CDR3 DNA follows: TGCAGTGCTACCTCTCGGGGGGGCACTAATGAAAAACTGTTTTTT.

A few counts support this clonotype. The chain is built from TRBV7-2 and TRBJ1-3; D is unclear. V lost 1 base to trimming and J lost 0 bases, with 7 bases between them. The CDR3 covers 15 residues. CDR1 is SGHTA, CDR2 FQGNSA, per germline. The CDR3 DNA follows: TGTGCCAGCAGCTTAGAAAACTACTCTGGAAACACCATATATTTT. Translating it yields CASSLENYSGNTIYF. Looking up the rest from reference TRBV7-2 and TRBJ1-3 gives the full variable domain: GAGVSQSPSNKVTEKGKDVELRCDPISGHTALYWYRQSLGQGLEFLIYFQGNSAPDKSGLPSDRFSAERTGGSVSTLTIQRTQQEDSAVYLCASSLENYSGNTIYFGEGSWLTVV.

The genes are TRBV20-1 and TRBJ2-2, with D perhaps matching TRBD1 (6 bases). Per germline, CDR1 DFQATT and CDR2 SNEGSKA (reference sequence). Trimming took off 1 base at V and 7 bases at J, with 16 bases between the two ends. This CDR3 region has 15 residues. The CDR3 region has the DNA TGCAGTGCTAGAGCGTGGGGGCAGCAGGGCGGGGAGCTGTTTTTT. This sequence encodes CSARAWGQQGGELFF.

The V gene is TRBV9, the J gene TRBJ2-1; 7 bases are a match to TRBD1. J gave up 6 bases and V 3 bases, and 3 bases lay outside the gene matches. CDR1 SGDLS and CDR2 YYNGEE come from the germline V gene. CDR3 length equals 13 residues. The CDR3 region has the DNA TGTGCCAGCAGCGAAAGGGACAGCAATGAGCAGTTCTTC. Its translation: CASSERDSNEQFF. Based on the CDR3 plus reference TRBV9 and TRBJ2-1, the full variable domain is DSGVTQTPKHLITATGQRVTLRCSPRSGDLSVYWYQQSLDQGLQFLIQYYNGEERAKGNILERFSAQQFPDLHSELNLSSLELGDSALYFCASSERDSNEQFFGPGTRLTVL.

This clonotype occurred a few times. The J gene is TRBJ2-5, the V gene TRBV18, with TRBD1 identical over 7 bases. The CDR3 totals 15 residues. The germline V gene has CDR1 KGHSH and CDR2 LQKENI. Trimming at V came to 2 bases and at J to 1 base, leaving 4 bases not matched to a gene. CDR3 residues: CASSPKWTGQETQYF. The CDR3 nucleotides read TGTGCCAGCTCACCAAAATGGACAGGCCAAGAGACCCAGTACTTC.

Many counts were recorded for this clonotype. The genes are TRBV5-6 and TRBJ2-5; a weak D match, TRBD1 (6 bases). Trimming shortened V by 2 bases and J by 5 bases, and 10 bases separated the two germline ends. The CDR3 is made up of 13 amino acids. CDR1 is SGHDT, CDR2 YYEEEE, per germline. This CDR3 is CASSFSRGETQYF. CDR3 in DNA: TGTGCCAGCAGCTTCTCCAGGGGTGAGACCCAGTACTTC.

J is TRBJ2-3 and V is TRBV2; 7 bases match TRBD1. CDR1 and CDR2 (germline): SNHLY, FYNNEI. The ends lost 6 bases at V and 5 bases at J; junction bases unmatched: 11. The CDR3 has 15 residues. The CDR3 sequence is CASRETQGVEDTQYF. The CDR3 DNA is TGTGCCAGCAGAGAAACGCAGGGGGTGGAAGATACGCAGTATTTT. The variable domain in full, with the rest retrieved from reference TRBV2 and TRBJ2-3, is EPEVTQTPSHQVTQMGQEVILRCVPISNHLYFYWYRQILGQKVEFLVSFYNNEISEKSEIFDDQFSVERPDGSNFTLKIRSTKLEDSAMYFCASRETQGVEDTQYFGPGTRLTVL.

The chain couples TRBV19 to TRBJ2-6; D may match TRBD1 or TRBD2 (5 bases each). The CDR3 has 15 residues. The germline V and J ends were trimmed by 6 bases and 5 bases, with 14 bases remaining between them. Germline assignment: CDR1 LNHDA and CDR2 SQIVND (reference sequence). The CDR3 reads CASSKSRDRANVLTF. CDR3 nucleotides: TGTGCCAGTAGCAAAAGCCGGGACCGGGCCAACGTCCTGACTTTC.

This sequence joins TRBV4-2 and TRBJ1-3, with D unresolved. CDR1 LGHNA and CDR2 YNFKEQ come from the germline V gene. V was pared by 1 base and J by 1 base, with 5 bases between. The CDR3 totals 14 residues. CDR3 coding DNA: TGTGCCAGCAGCCAAGGTTATTCTGGAAACACCATATATTTT. Its protein product is CASSQGYSGNTIYF.

The rearrangement uses TRBV12-3 or TRBV12-4 and TRBJ2-7, with TRBD1 matching 7 bases. The trim removed 3 bases at V and 2 bases at J, leaving 16 bases unmatched. The CDR3 has 18 residues. CDR3 sequence (DNA): TGTGCCAGCAGTTTTCCCCGGACAGGTCCCTCCCGGCCCTACGAGCAGTACTTC. This sequence encodes CASSFPRTGPSRPYEQYF.

This clonotype was observed a few times. CDR3 sequence: CASRQGARSNQPQHF. CDR3 bases: TGTGCCAGTAGACAGGGGGCGCGGAGCAATCAGCCCCAGCATTTT. This sequence joins TRBV6-1 and TRBJ1-5, with 10 nucleotides matching TRBD1. The germline V gene has CDR1 MNHNS and CDR2 SASEGT. CDR3 length: 15 amino acids. After removal of 9 bases from V and 1 base from J, the junction contained 6 bases not matched to a gene.

This clonotype has only a few counts. The CDR3 bases are TGTGCCACCAGTGACCCCGGACAGGGTGGATTCCACGAGCAGTACTTC. Protein: CATSDPGQGGFHEQYF. The rearrangement uses TRBV24-1 and TRBJ2-7; the match to TRBD1 covers 8 bases. The V gene's germline CDR1 is KGHDR and CDR2 SFDVKD. The V gene end was trimmed by 4 bases and the J gene end by 5 bases; junction bases not matched to a gene: 12. The CDR3 has 16 amino acids.

The J gene is TRBJ2-3, the V gene TRBV10-3; 7 nucleotides agree with TRBD2. CDR1 ENHRY and CDR2 SYGVKD come from the germline V gene. Trimming at V came to 7 bases and at J to 5 bases, leaving 9 bases not matched to a gene. This CDR3 is built from 14 residues. The CDR3 sequence: CAIKDGGSRDTQYF. For the CDR3, the DNA is TGTGCCATCAAAGACGGGGGGTCCAGAGATACGCAGTATTTT.

The chain has TRBV7-9 and TRBJ1-1; TRBD1 matches 8 bases. Germline V gene lookup returns CDR1 SEHNR and CDR2 FQNEAQ (reference sequence). This CDR3 contains 15 residues. V lost 5 bases and J lost 1; bases outside the gene matches: 6. The CDR3 here is CASSPGQGWNTEAFF. The CDR3 DNA reads TGTGCCAGCAGCCCCGGACAGGGTTGGAACACTGAAGCTTTCTTT.

The V call is TRBV5-1, the J call TRBJ1-1; the D gene is possibly TRBD1 (6 bases). The CDR3 covers 14 residues. The germline V gene encodes CDR1 SGHRS and CDR2 YFSETQ. Trimming left V 4 bases short and J 5 bases short, with 15 bases between. The CDR3: CASSQQGGRTEAFF. The CDR3 nucleotides are TGCGCCAGCAGCCAACAGGGTGGAAGGACTGAAGCTTTCTTT.

The chain carries TRBV7-2 and TRBJ1-2; D remains unclear. The germline V and J ends were trimmed by 5 bases and 7 bases, with 11 bases remaining between them. CDR3 length equals 12 residues. Germline CDR1 SGHTA, CDR2 FQGNSA. The CDR3 DNA reads TGTGCCAGCAGCCTCTTGGGCTTTGGCTACACCTTC. This translates into CASSLLGFGYTF.